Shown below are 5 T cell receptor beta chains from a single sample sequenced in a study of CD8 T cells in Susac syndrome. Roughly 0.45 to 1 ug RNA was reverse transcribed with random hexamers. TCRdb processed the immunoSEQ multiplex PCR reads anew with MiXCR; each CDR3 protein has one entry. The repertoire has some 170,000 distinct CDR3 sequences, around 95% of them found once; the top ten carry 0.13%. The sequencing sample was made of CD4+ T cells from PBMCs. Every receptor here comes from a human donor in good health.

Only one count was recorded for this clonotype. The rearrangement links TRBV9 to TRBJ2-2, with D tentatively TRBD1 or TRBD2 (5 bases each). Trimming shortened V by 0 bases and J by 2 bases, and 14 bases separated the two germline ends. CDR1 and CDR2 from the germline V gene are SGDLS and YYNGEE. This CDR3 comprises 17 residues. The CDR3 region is CASSVVGALLNTGELFF. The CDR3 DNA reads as TGTGCCAGCAGCGTAGTCGGGGCCCTACTTAACACCGGGGAGCTGTTTTTT.

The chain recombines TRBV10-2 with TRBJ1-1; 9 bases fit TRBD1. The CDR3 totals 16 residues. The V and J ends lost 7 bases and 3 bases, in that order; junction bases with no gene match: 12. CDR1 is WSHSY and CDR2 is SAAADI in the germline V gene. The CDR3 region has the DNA TGCGCCAGCACCCCGGCCGGGACAGGGCAGGACACTGAAGCTTTCTTT. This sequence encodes CASTPAGTGQDTEAFF.

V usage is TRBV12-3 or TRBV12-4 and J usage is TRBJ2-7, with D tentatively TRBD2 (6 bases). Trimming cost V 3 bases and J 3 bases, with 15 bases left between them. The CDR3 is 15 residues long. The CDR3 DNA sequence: TGTGCCAGCAGTTTCGACGGGGGAAGGGGCTACGAGCAGTACTTC. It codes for CASSFDGGRGYEQYF.

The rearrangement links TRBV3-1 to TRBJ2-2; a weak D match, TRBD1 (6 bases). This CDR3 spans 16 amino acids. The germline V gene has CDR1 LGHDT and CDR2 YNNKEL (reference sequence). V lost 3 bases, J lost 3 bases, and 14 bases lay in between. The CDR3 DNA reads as TGTGCCAGCAGCCAGGTGACAGGTTCTGACACCGGGGAGCTGTTTTTT. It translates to CASSQVTGSDTGELFF.

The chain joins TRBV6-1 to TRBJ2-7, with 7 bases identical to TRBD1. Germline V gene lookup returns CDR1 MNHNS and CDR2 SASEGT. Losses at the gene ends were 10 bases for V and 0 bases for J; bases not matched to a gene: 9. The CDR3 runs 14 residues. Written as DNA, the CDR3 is TGTGCCATCTCTCGACAGGGCGGCTCCTACGAGCAGTACTTC. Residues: CAISRQGGSYEQYF.